The 6 T cell receptor beta chains below all came from one sample that was sequenced in a study of identical twins. TCRdb used MiXCR to reprocess the 5' RACE reads, holding one entry per CDR3 protein. This table holds roughly 240,000 distinct CDR3 sequences, 6% to 8.5% found once. The same sample was also studied in work on yellow fever vaccine responses in identical twins.

Sequencing input: CD8+ T cells sorted from blood. All receptors derive from a woman aged 18-29 years in good health.

This clonotype showed up many times. The V gene is TRBV13, the J gene TRBJ2-3; D assignment may be TRBD1 or TRBD2 (5 bases each). CDR3 size: 14 residues. V was trimmed by 5 bases and J by 0 bases, leaving 9 bases between them. Germline loops: CDR1 PRHDT, CDR2 FYEKMQ (reference sequence). CDR3 nucleotides: TGTGCCAGCAGCGCCCGGGACAGCACAGATACGCAGTATTTT. Its protein product is CASSARDSTDTQYF.

In this sample, this clonotype turned up many times. The chain is built from TRBV24-1 and TRBJ2-2, with a possible D match to TRBD1 (6 bases). The CDR3 extends over 15 amino acids. Germline assignment: CDR1 KGHDR and CDR2 SFDVKD. The V gene lost 4 bases and the J gene lost 7 bases, with 15 bases spanning the gap. CDR3: CATSEGTGLIGELFF. CDR3 bases: TGTGCCACCAGTGAGGGTACAGGGTTAATCGGGGAGCTGTTTTTT.

This clonotype was detected only a few times. The rearrangement uses TRBV19 and TRBJ1-5; D is possibly TRBD1 (5 bases). Trimming left V 6 bases short and J 3 bases short, with 15 bases between. The germline CDR1 and CDR2 sequences are LNHDA and SQIVND (reference sequence). The CDR3 sequence is 15 residues long. CDR3 sequence (DNA): TGTGCCAGTAGCCCCCGGGACGGAGCCAATCAGCCCCAGCATTTT. Protein sequence: CASSPRDGANQPQHF. The full variable domain, with the rest looked up from reference TRBV19 and TRBJ1-5, is DGGITQSPKYLFRKEGQNVTLSCEQNLNHDAMYWYRQDPGQGLRLIYYSQIVNDFQKGDIAEGYSVSREKKESFPLTVTSAQKNPTAFYLCASSPRDGANQPQHFGDGTRLSIL.

At least ten counts were recorded for this clonotype. The V and J genes are TRBV27 and TRBJ2-5; D ambiguous. CDR3 length: 15 amino acids. Germline CDR1 and CDR2: MNHEY and SMNVEV (reference sequence). The V end was cut by 6 bases, the J end by 5 bases, with 19 bases between. The CDR3 spells CASSSRSSRLETQYF. CDR3 DNA: TGTGCCAGCAGCTCCCGCAGTTCTCGCTTGGAGACCCAGTACTTC.

The table lists this clonotype with many counts. The chain employs TRBV28 and TRBJ1-5; TRBD1 matches 10 bases. This CDR3 is 17 amino acids long. V lost 6 bases and J lost 0; bases outside the gene matches: 8. Germline V CDR1 and CDR2: MDHEN, SYDVKM. The CDR3 is CASRRDRGDYSNQPQHF. CDR3 in DNA: TGTGCCAGCAGACGGGACAGGGGCGATTATAGCAATCAGCCCCAGCATTTT.

This clonotype occurred many times. The genes are TRBV4-1 and TRBJ1-2, with D perhaps TRBD1 (6 bases). Looked up from germline, CDR1 is MGHRA and CDR2 is YSYEKL. The CDR3 has 14 residues. V lost 0 bases to trimming and J lost 8 bases, with 13 bases between them. CDR3 nucleotide sequence: TGCGCCAGCAGCCAAGAAGAGGACAGTGACGGCTACACCTTC. As protein: CASSQEEDSDGYTF.